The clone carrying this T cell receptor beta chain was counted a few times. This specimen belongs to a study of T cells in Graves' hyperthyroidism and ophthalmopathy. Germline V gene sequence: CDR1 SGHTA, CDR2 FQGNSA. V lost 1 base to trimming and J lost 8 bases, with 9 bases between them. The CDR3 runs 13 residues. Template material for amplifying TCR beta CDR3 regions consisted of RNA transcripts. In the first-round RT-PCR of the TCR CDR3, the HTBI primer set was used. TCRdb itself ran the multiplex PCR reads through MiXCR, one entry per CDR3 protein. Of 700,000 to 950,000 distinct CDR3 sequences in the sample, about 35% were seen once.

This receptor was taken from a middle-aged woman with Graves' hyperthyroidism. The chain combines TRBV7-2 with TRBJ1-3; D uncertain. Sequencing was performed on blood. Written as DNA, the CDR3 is TGTGCCAGCAGCTTAGACCCTAGAGACACCATATATTTT. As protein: CASSLDPRDTIYF.